Below, one T cell receptor (beta chain) is given with its context. The data originate from a study of blood T cell repertoires in COVID-19. Study-level background: Material from acute and convalescent COVID-19 was sourced from the United States, Italy and Spain. The analysed material was cDNA or gDNA that came from T cells, B-cell-depleted T cells, or PBMCs.

Enrolment of Seattle patients took place during active infection, and they were followed longitudinally. Original processing methods: Amplified reference gene primers provided the basis for estimating nucleated cell counts. The assay was immunoSEQ multiplex PCR, and TCRdb's table has in-frame clones only and misses some. Clone size and V and J calls were adopted from that table, with D and trimming inferred from the DNA. The sample holds about 130,000 clones, approximately 86% seen once. Deletions cut 5 bases from V and 4 bases from J, with 14 bases between. CDR3 length equals 14 residues. Germline V gene lookup returns CDR1 LNHDA and CDR2 SQIVND (reference sequence).

Material: peripheral blood. The receptor was derived from a woman in her 70s with COVID-19, enrolled during active disease. This chain joins TRBV19 and TRBJ2-5; the D gene is possibly TRBD2 (7 bases). The CDR3 protein is CASSFTGRVETQYF. CDR3 nucleotide sequence: TGTGCCAGTAGTTTCACAGGGAGGGTAGAGACCCAGTACTTC.